This paragraph covers one T cell receptor beta chain sequence. Participants were aged 18 to 89 years from about 25 US areas. Assignment of participants to cohorts was predicated upon participant-reported clinical history. The V gene's germline CDR1 is SGDLS and CDR2 YYNGEE. The CDR3 spans 15 residues. The V gene end was trimmed by 0 bases and the J gene end by 3 bases; junction bases not matched to a gene: 3. This entry belongs to a study of blood T cell repertoires in COVID-19. Whole-study context: The study drew acute and convalescent COVID-19 samples from the United States, Italy and Spain.

Under the authors' procedure: Estimated nucleated cell counts came from reference gene primer amplification. The repertoire was sequenced with immunoSEQ multiplex PCR; TCRdb's copy has only in-frame clones and lacks some. V and J calls and clone size are given by that table; D and trimming were obtained from the DNA. The sample includes about 310,000 clones, almost 90% of them seen just once. The receptor was derived from a woman under 30 with acute COVID-19. The V call is TRBV9, the J call TRBJ1-1; 9 bases map to TRBD1. The sequenced material came from PBMCs or T cells enriched from blood (not recorded which). CDR3 DNA sequence: TGTGCCAGCAGCGTAGCTGGGACAGGGTACACTGAAGCTTTCTTT. It codes for CASSVAGTGYTEAFF. Filled out from reference TRBV9 and TRBJ1-1, the complete variable domain reads DSGVTQTPKHLITATGQRVTLRCSPRSGDLSVYWYQQSLDQGLQFLIQYYNGEERAKGNILERFSAQQFPDLHSELNLSSLELGDSALYFCASSVAGTGYTEAFFGQGTRLTVV.